A single T cell receptor (beta chain) is shown here with its context. Its antigen remains unidentified. Other DNA variants within this sample encode the same CDR3. V lost 0 bases and J 0 bases, leaving 12 bases between the germline ends. The germline V gene encodes CDR1 LGHNA and CDR2 YSLEER. This CDR3 region has 16 residues. PCR used 60 Vbeta primers and 13 Jbeta primers. This table comes from immunoSEQ multiplex PCR, and its TCRdb copy is limited to in-frame clones, with some not included. The sample includes about 110,000 clones, 71% of them seen just once. The record originates from a study of cytomegalovirus exposure and HLA in healthy donors. Study-wide points: DRB1 had the most TCR associations and HLA-C the fewest, a later analysis found, with rates varying by HLA locus. Highly shared sequence variants in one cluster were likely a sequencing artifact.

The chain couples TRBV4-3 to TRBJ2-7; weak D call: TRBD2 (6 bases). Sample: PBMCs. The receptor was derived from a female donor in good health and CMV-seronegative. CDR3 residues: CASSQDRRGLSYEQYF. In nucleotides, the CDR3 is TGCGCCAGCAGCCAAGACAGGAGGGGCCTCTCCTACGAGCAGTACTTC.